The 10 T cell receptor beta chains given below trace back to one sample, sequenced in a study of blood T cell repertoires in COVID-19. Repertoires were generated with immunoSEQ multiplex PCR, while TCRdb's copy carries only in-frame clones and drops some. The sample shows some 250,000 clones, over 75% of them seen only once. The sample taken for sequencing was peripheral blood. All receptors derive from a young woman with acute or convalescent COVID-19.

With respect to this clone: The sample has other DNA sequences that encode this CDR3 too. The V gene is TRBV19, the J gene TRBJ1-2, with 7 bases matching TRBD1. There are 13 residues in the CDR3. Trimming took 9 bases from V and 4 from J; bases not matched to a gene: 8. The germline V gene encodes CDR1 LNHDA and CDR2 SQIVND (reference sequence). In DNA form, the CDR3 reads TGTGCCAGCAGTGAACAGGGGACCTATGGCTACACCTTC. Its translation is CASSEQGTYGYTF. Combining the CDR3 with reference TRBV19 and TRBJ1-2 gives the whole variable domain DGGITQSPKYLFRKEGQNVTLSCEQNLNHDAMYWYRQDPGQGLRLIYYSQIVNDFQKGDIAEGYSVSREKKESFPLTVTSAQKNPTAFYLCASSEQGTYGYTFGSGTRLTVV.

The V and J genes are TRBV28 and TRBJ2-3; maybe TRBD2 (6 bases). Germline V CDR1 and CDR2: MDHEN, SYDVKM. V gave up 3 bases and J gave up 6 bases, with 13 bases separating them. This CDR3 has 14 amino acids. CDR3 coding DNA: TGTGCCAGCAGTTTGGGCGGGGTCCAGGATACGCAGTATTTT. Its protein is CASSLGGVQDTQYF.

V gene TRBV27 combines with J gene TRBJ2-1, with 9 nucleotides matching TRBD2. The V segment lost 2 bases and the J segment 8 bases; nucleotides outside the gene matches: 10. The CDR3 sequence is 16 residues long. Germline V gene sequence: CDR1 MNHEY, CDR2 SMNVEV (reference sequence). CDR3 nucleotides: TGTGCCAGCAGTTTAAGCGGTAGCGGGAGCGGGTATGAGCAGTTCTTC. Translation: CASSLSGSGSGYEQFF.

The genes are TRBV9 and TRBJ2-7; 8 bases align to TRBD2. Germline V lookup: CDR1 SGDLS, CDR2 YYNGEE. The CDR3 is made up of 18 amino acids. V was pared by 2 bases and J by 5 bases, with 18 bases of the junction left unmatched. CDR3 nucleotides: TGTGCCAGCAGCGTTTCTGCAACGTACAGCGGGAGTGACCACGAGCAGTACTTC. Residues: CASSVSATYSGSDHEQYF.

This clone turned up a few times. The chain employs TRBV4-3 and TRBJ2-7, with TRBD2 matching 13 bases. The V gene end was trimmed by 4 bases and the J gene end by 4 bases; junction bases not matched to a gene: 4. The CDR3 extends over 15 amino acids. Germline V gene sequence: CDR1 LGHNA, CDR2 YSLEER. The DNA of the CDR3 is TGCGCCAGCAGCCCCTGGACTAGCGGGAGATACGAGCAGTACTTC. This sequence encodes CASSPWTSGRYEQYF.

This clone showed up just once. The V gene is TRBV25-1, the J gene TRBJ1-1; 7 positions agree with TRBD1. The ends lost 6 bases at V and 1 base at J; junction bases unmatched: 5. Per germline, CDR1 MGHDK and CDR2 SYGVNS. The CDR3 runs 14 residues. The CDR3 coding sequence is TGTGCCAGCAGCGGCAACAGGGGGAACACTGAAGCTTTCTTT. This encodes CASSGNRGNTEAFF. Full variable domain (remainder filled in from reference TRBV25-1 and TRBJ1-1): EADIYQTPRYLVIGTGKKITLECSQTMGHDKMYWYQQDPGMELHLIHYSYGVNSTEKGDLSSESTVSRIRTEHFPLTLESARPSHTSQYLCASSGNRGNTEAFFGQGTRLTVV.

The CDR3, as DNA: TGTGCCAGCAGCCAAGATGGCAGGCAGGGGGATCAGCCCCAGCATTTT. Protein sequence: CASSQDGRQGDQPQHF. The rearrangement links TRBV4-2 to TRBJ1-5; TRBD1 aligns across 7 bases. Germline V lookup: CDR1 LGHNA, CDR2 YNFKEQ. The CDR3 length is 16 residues. The junction had 7 bases not matched to a gene; V was cut back by 0 bases and J by 5 bases.

The chain is built from TRBV19 and TRBJ1-1; D might be TRBD1 (5 bases). Trimming stripped 10 bases from V and 0 bases from J, with 15 bases between. The germline CDR1 and CDR2 sequences are LNHDA and SQIVND (reference sequence). The CDR3 runs to 14 residues. CDR3 nucleotides: TGTGCCACCCAAAGCAGGGTCCTGAACACTGAAGCTTTCTTT. As protein: CATQSRVLNTEAFF.

This chain uses TRBV29-1 with TRBJ1-2; D is perhaps TRBD1 (6 bases). V lost 4 bases and J 2 bases, leaving 17 bases between the germline ends. Germline V gene sequence: CDR1 SQVTM, CDR2 ANQGSEA. This CDR3 has 15 amino acids. The DNA of the CDR3 is TGCAGCGTTGTAACGGAGAACAGGGTAAACTATGGCTACACCTTC. Protein product: CSVVTENRVNYGYTF.

The gene calls are TRBV18 and TRBJ2-1, with TRBD1 as a possible D gene (6 bases). CDR1 and CDR2 from the germline V gene are KGHSH and LQKENI. V gave up 5 bases and J gave up 3 bases, with 11 bases separating them. This CDR3 contains 14 residues. DNA for the CDR3: TGTGCCAGCTCATCTTCGACAGGCTACAATGAGCAGTTCTTC. It encodes CASSSSTGYNEQFF.